This T cell receptor beta chain was recorded in a study of Graves' ophthalmopathy and Graves' hyperthyroidism. The diagnostic workup employed clinical symptoms, serum thyroxine, TRAb, thyroid ultrasound and orbital computed tomography. Study-wide findings and caveats: In separating ophthalmopathy from stable hyperthyroidism, a 13-signature model achieved about 91% sensitivity and about 80% specificity. Detection in blood was also observed for most expanded thyroid clonotypes above 0.001 frequency. Ophthalmopathy progression was predicted by the model at less than 71% sensitivity and approximately 73% specificity.

Remarks on this clonotype: Its antigen is not identified. Compared with germline, one end of the junction differs, possibly owing to a read error.

Germline CDR1 reads ENHRY; CDR2 reads SYGVKD. This CDR3 region has 16 residues. RNA transcripts served as template for amplifying TCR beta CDR3 sequences. Second-round multiplex PCR came after first-round RT-PCR with HTBI primers. In TCRdb, the multiplex PCR reads were re-called with MiXCR into one record per CDR3 protein. The sample consists of about 550,000 distinct CDR3 sequences, less than 40% of them appearing once. The chain couples TRBV10-3 to TRBJ1-5; D is possibly TRBD1 (6 bases). What was sequenced was peripheral blood or thyroid tissue (not recorded which). This sequence was found in an adult man with Graves' hyperthyroidism. The DNA of the CDR3 is TGTGCCAGCAGTGAAGCTTTCCAGGACAGATATCAGCCCCAGCATTTT. Translated: CASSEAFQDRYQPQHF.